These T cell receptor beta chains were read from a single sample in a study of cytomegalovirus exposure and HLA in healthy donors. Generated by immunoSEQ multiplex PCR, the TCRdb table keeps only in-frame clones and is missing some. This table has 75,000 to 100,000 clones, roughly four fifths appearing once. Sequenced input: PBMCs. These receptors were obtained from a woman aged 60-75 years in good health and CMV-seropositive. CDR3s include the opening cysteine and the closing phenylalanine or tryptophan. A D gene is named only where the DNA matches it firmly. Not every row has a clone size; where given, it reads once, few, many or a size class.

v_call	j_call	d_call	clone_size	cdr3_nt	cdr3_aa
TRBV18	TRBJ1-5	NA	NA	TGTGCCAGCTCATCCTCGGGGGTAAATCAGCCCCAGCATTTT	CASSSSGVNQPQHF
TRBV29-1	TRBJ2-3	TRBD2	NA	TGCAGCGTTGATGGCCTAGCGGGAACAGATACGCAGTATTTT	CSVDGLAGTDTQYF
TRBV15	TRBJ2-7	TRBD1	few	TGTGCCACCAGCAGTCGGACAGGGGGTAACGAGCAGTACTTC	CATSSRTGGNEQYF
TRBV19	TRBJ2-2	TRBD2	NA	TGTGCCAGTAATATACTAGCGGGAGGCTCCGGGGAGCTGTTTTTT	CASNILAGGSGELFF
TRBV5-1	TRBJ2-1	TRBD2	NA	TGCGCCAGCAGCACTTTAGCGGGAGCGGGCTCCTACAATGAGCAGTTCTTC	CASSTLAGAGSYNEQFF
TRBV7-9	TRBJ2-7	TRBD2	NA	TGTGCCAGCAGCTTAGGGGGGGGCTCCTACGAGCAGTACTTC	CASSLGGGSYEQYF
TRBV18	TRBJ1-1	NA	NA	TGTGCCAGCTTTTCCGGGTCGGGGAACACTGAAGCTTTCTTT	CASFSGSGNTEAFF
TRBV7-9	TRBJ2-3	NA	NA	TGTGCCAGCAGCTTAGGGAGCTACCTCACAGATACGCAGTATTTT	CASSLGSYLTDTQYF
TRBV5-1	TRBJ1-2	NA	NA	TGCGCCAGCAGCTTGGCTGGGGCTGAAGCTAACTATGGCTACACCTTC	CASSLAGAEANYGYTF
TRBV15	TRBJ2-1	NA	NA	TGTGCCACCAGCAGAGATTCGACAGCTGGTGAGCAGTTCTTC	CATSRDSTAGEQFF
TRBV7-3	TRBJ2-2	NA	NA	TGTGCCAGCAGCTTGGCTTACACCGGGGAGCTGTTTTTT	CASSLAYTGELFF
TRBV10-1	TRBJ2-1	TRBD2	NA	TGCGCCACCCGAGCGGGAGGACCCTCCGATGAGCAGTTCTTC	CATRAGGPSDEQFF
TRBV29-1	TRBJ2-7	NA	NA	TGCAGCGTTGACTCCAACTACGAGCAGTACTTC	CSVDSNYEQYF
TRBV7-9	TRBJ2-1	TRBD2	NA	TGTGCCAGCAGCTGGAGCCGGACTAGCGGGACGGATGAGCAGTTCTTC	CASSWSRTSGTDEQFF
TRBV4-2	TRBJ2-3	NA	NA	TGTGCCAGCAGCCAAGATATAAGGGGGGGAGGCACAGATACGCAATATTTT	CASSQDIRGGGTDTQYF
TRBV10-3	TRBJ1-1	TRBD1	NA	TGTGCCATCAGGCACATCACGGACAGGGGAACCTCGAACACTGAAGCTTTCTTT	CAIRHITDRGTSNTEAFF
TRBV7-3	TRBJ2-3	NA	NA	TGTGCCAGCAGCTCGACAGGGAGGTTGGATACGCAGTATTTT	CASSSTGRLDTQYF
TRBV19	TRBJ2-2	NA	NA	TGTGCCAGTAGTATTCGGGGGACGGTATATAACACCGGGGAGCTGTTTTTT	CASSIRGTVYNTGELFF
TRBV11-1	TRBJ2-5	NA	NA	TGTGCCAGCAGCTTAGAACCAGACTCGCAAGAGACCCAGTACTTC	CASSLEPDSQETQYF
TRBV7-9	TRBJ2-3	NA	NA	TGTGCCAGCAGCTTAGGAGACAGAAGCACAGATACGCAGTATTTT	CASSLGDRSTDTQYF
TRBV5-1	TRBJ2-1	TRBD1	NA	TGCGCCAGCAGAGAGTTTTGGGACAGTCATGAGCAGTTCTTC	CASREFWDSHEQFF
TRBV18	TRBJ2-3	NA	NA	TGTGCCAGCTCACCACCGAATATTGTTAGCTTTCAAAGCACAGATACGCAGTATTTT	CASSPPNIVSFQSTDTQYF
TRBV27	TRBJ2-7	NA	NA	TGTGCCAGCGGGAGCACATCCTCCTACGAGCAGTACTTC	CASGSTSSYEQYF
TRBV7-9	TRBJ1-6	NA	NA	TGTGCCAGCAGCTTAGGGGAGCTCAGGAGCTCCTATAATTCACCCCTCCACTTT	CASSLGELRSSYNSPLHF